This entry lists 3 T cell receptor beta chains sequenced from one sample in a study of shared clonotypes between healthy human individuals (dated by TCRdb to about 2020). CD8 naive samples consisted of CD45RO-negative cells that were positively selected for CCR7, yielding a CD45RA+CCR7+ population without TemRA cells. To prepare the library, the immunoSEQ multiplex PCR assay was applied. Here the immuneACCESS table is served through TCRdb, limited to in-frame sequences with V and J called. Missing clones are a known gap in these copies; in checked studies unresolved V genes cover under half, and the rest lacks a known reason. For this sample there are hundreds of thousands of clones; about 91% appear just once. Together, the top ten hold 24% of the sample. The sequenced sample consisted of naive CD8+ T cells sorted from blood. The sample's cell subset or site label, in plain terms: CD45RA+CCR7+. These TCRs come from a man aged 30-40 years in good health.

This chain joins TRBV30 and TRBJ1-2; 7 bases match TRBD1. Germline CDR1 GTSNPN, CDR2 SVGIG (reference sequence). The length of the CDR3 is 13 residues. The trim removed 4 bases at V and 5 bases at J, leaving 7 bases unmatched. The DNA for the CDR3 is TGTGCCTGGAATGGCGGGACAGATTATGGCTACACCTTC. It translates to CAWNGGTDYGYTF.

This sequence joins TRBV15 and TRBJ2-7; the match to TRBD1 covers 7 bases. The CDR3 has 15 residues. The germline V gene encodes CDR1 LNHNV and CDR2 YYDKDF (reference sequence). V dropped 0 bases and J dropped 6; count of bases not matched to a gene: 8. The CDR3 DNA is TGTGCCACCAGCAGAGACCGACAGGGTGCTTTCGAGCAGTACTTC. Encoded protein: CATSRDRQGAFEQYF.

The chain recombines TRBV7-9 with TRBJ2-1; TRBD2 matches 8 bases. CDR3 size: 17 residues. The germline CDR1 and CDR2 sequences are SEHNR and FQNEAQ (reference sequence). The trim removed 5 bases at V and 0 bases at J, leaving 9 bases unmatched. The CDR3 region is CASSPGLAGSSYNEQFF. The DNA of the CDR3 is TGTGCCAGCAGCCCGGGCTTAGCGGGGAGCTCCTACAATGAGCAGTTCTTC.